This T cell receptor beta chain was profiled in a study of cytomegalovirus exposure and HLA in healthy donors. Concerning this clone itself: Its antigen is as yet unknown.

Notes on the study in general: There were some 150 TCR beta chains listed as cytomegalovirus-associated. Analysis performed later found around 15,000 TCR beta sequences associated with HLA alleles at 0.05 false discovery rate. Previously analyzed data showed that most TCR beta V segments were productive at a frequency of about 87% or about 30%.

The junction had 6 bases not matched to a gene; V was cut back by 4 bases and J by 6 bases. CDR3 length: 15 amino acids. CDR1 is SSHAT and CDR2 is FNYEAQ in the germline V gene (reference sequence). PCR amplification relied on 60 Vbeta primers (plus 13 Jbeta primers). Measured with immunoSEQ multiplex PCR; TCRdb has only the in-frame clones, and not every one. The ten top clones account for roughly 12%, within a sample of tens of thousands of clones. The chain carries TRBV7-7 and TRBJ2-1; TRBD2 matches 10 bases. The TCR originated in a man between 18 and 35 years old in good health and CMV-seropositive. Sequences were obtained from PBMCs. CDR3 amino acids: CASSSLAGVSNEQFF. For the CDR3, the DNA is TGTGCCAGCAGCTCCCTAGCGGGAGTGAGCAATGAGCAGTTCTTC.